This is a list of T cell receptor beta chains from one sample in a study of cytomegalovirus exposure and HLA in healthy donors. TCRdb keeps only in-frame clones here, not all; method: immunoSEQ multiplex PCR. The sample consists of 110,000 to 150,000 clones, roughly nine tenths of them appearing once. Sequenced: PBMCs. All receptors derive from a young man in good health and CMV-seronegative. CDR3s include the opening cysteine and the closing phenylalanine or tryptophan. The order of the fields is clone size, J gene, D gene, V gene, CDR3 protein, CDR3 DNA. The D gene is left open where the match is weak. Only part of the rows carry a size: once, few, many, or a class if the clone is expanded.

once,TRBJ1-5,-,TRBV30,CAWSLGQGNQPQHF,TGTGCCTGGAGTCTGGGGCAGGGGAACCAGCCCCAGCATTTT
-,TRBJ2-5,-,TRBV7-9,CASSLDIVAKETQYF,TGTGCCAGCAGCCTAGATATAGTAGCCAAAGAGACCCAGTACTTC
-,TRBJ2-1,TRBD2,TRBV7-3,CASSRDSGVAVDNEQFF,TGTGCCAGCAGCAGAGATAGCGGGGTGGCGGTCGACAATGAGCAGTTCTTC
once,TRBJ2-2,TRBD2,TRBV4-3,CASSHLIAGWTGELFF,TGCGCCAGCAGCCACCTAATAGCGGGTTGGACCGGGGAGCTGTTTTTT
-,TRBJ1-4,TRBD1,TRBV19,CASSSGQAWDEKLFF,TGTGCCAGTAGTAGCGGACAGGCCTGGGATGAAAAACTGTTTTTT
-,TRBJ1-2,-,TRBV6-5,CASSYARQSYYGYTF,TGTGCCAGCAGTTACGCGAGGCAGTCTTATTATGGTTACACCTTC
once,TRBJ2-1,TRBD1,TRBV2,CASQSGTGVLGEQFF,TGTGCCAGCCAGTCCGGGACAGGGGTTTTGGGTGAGCAGTTCTTC
-,TRBJ2-3,TRBD1,TRBV19,CASSPNPSGTGLDTQYF,TGTGCCAGTAGTCCAAATCCCTCCGGGACAGGACTTGATACGCAGTATTTT
-,TRBJ2-2,-,TRBV11-2,CASSPPGLAIPGELFF,TGTGCCAGCAGCCCCCCTGGTTTAGCCATCCCCGGGGAGCTGTTTTTT
-,TRBJ1-1,TRBD1,TRBV5-4,CASSTGQGRTEAFF,TGTGCCAGCAGCACTGGACAGGGGAGGACTGAAGCTTTCTTT
-,TRBJ1-1,TRBD1,TRBV10-1,CASSTGQGNTEAFF,TGCGCCAGCAGTACCGGACAGGGGAACACTGAAGCTTTCTTT
-,TRBJ1-1,-,TRBV14,CASSLRTGGTEAFF,TGTGCCAGCAGCCTAAGAACCGGGGGGACTGAAGCTTTCTTT
-,TRBJ2-1,TRBD2,TRBV14,CASSHPRTSGRARYNEQFF,TGTGCCAGCAGCCACCCTAGGACTAGCGGGAGGGCGAGGTACAATGAGCAGTTCTTC
-,TRBJ2-3,-,TRBV6-5,CASSKGQTPDTQYF,TGTGCCAGCAGTAAGGGACAAACGCCAGATACGCAGTATTTT
-,TRBJ1-1,-,TRBV19,CASSISGGWTEAFF,TGTGCCAGTAGTATTTCCGGGGGTTGGACTGAAGCTTTCTTT
-,TRBJ2-3,-,TRBV7-9,CASCGGDTQYF,TGTGCCAGCTGCGGCGGAGATACGCAGTATTTT
-,TRBJ2-3,TRBD2,TRBV14,CASSQDSQLAGSDTQYF,TGTGCCAGCAGCCAAGATAGCCAACTAGCGGGATCAGATACGCAGTATTTT
-,TRBJ2-2,TRBD1,TRBV25-1,CASTPPGQNFANTGELFF,TGTGCCAGCACACCGCCGGGACAGAACTTCGCGAACACCGGGGAGCTGTTTTTT
-,TRBJ2-3,-,TRBV11-2,CASSGAQGRLDTQYF,TGTGCCAGCAGCGGCGCACAGGGGAGGTTGGATACGCAGTATTTT
-,TRBJ1-2,-,TRBV19,CASSIARGGYTF,TGTGCCAGTAGTATCGCCCGAGGTGGCTACACCTTC
-,TRBJ1-3,-,TRBV7-9,CASSYNSASGNTIYF,TGTGCCAGCAGCTACAACAGTGCCTCTGGAAACACCATATATTTT
-,TRBJ1-2,TRBD1,TRBV14,CASSPPPGQGNYGYTF,TGTGCCAGCAGCCCCCCGCCGGGACAGGGCAACTATGGCTACACCTTC
-,TRBJ2-1,-,TRBV6-5,CASSRPGHALGEQFF,TGTGCCAGCAGTCGCCCGGGACACGCTCTTGGTGAGCAGTTCTTC
-,TRBJ2-5,TRBD2,TRBV10-3,CAISVVLAGKETQYF,TGTGCCATCAGTGTGGTGCTAGCGGGAAAAGAGACCCAGTACTTC
-,TRBJ2-1,TRBD2,TRBV6-4,CASSDSSPGSGRGRNEQFF,TGTGCCAGCAGTGACTCCTCCCCGGGGAGCGGGAGGGGTAGGAATGAGCAGTTCTTC
-,TRBJ2-1,-,TRBV21-1,CASSNQRDEQFF,TGTGCCAGCAGCAACCAGCGTGATGAGCAGTTCTTC
-,TRBJ2-1,TRBD2,TRBV5-1,CASSFGLAYAALDEQFF,TGCGCCAGCAGCTTCGGACTAGCATACGCCGCTTTGGATGAGCAGTTCTTC
-,TRBJ1-2,-,TRBV2,CASRPTGRGNNYGYTF,TGTGCCAGCAGACCGACGGGCAGAGGGAATAACTATGGCTACACCTTC
once,TRBJ2-6,-,TRBV7-3,CASSIQGGPGANVLTF,TGTGCCAGCAGCATCCAGGGGGGACCTGGGGCCAACGTCCTGACTTTC
-,TRBJ1-3,TRBD1,TRBV6-1,CASSGTGTGNTIYF,TGTGCCAGCAGTGGGACAGGGACTGGAAACACCATATATTTT
-,TRBJ2-1,TRBD2,TRBV15,CATSRGLADNEQFF,TGTGCCACCAGCAGAGGGCTAGCGGACAATGAGCAGTTCTTC
-,TRBJ2-7,TRBD1,TRBV28,CASSFGTGSYEQYF,TGTGCCAGCAGTTTTGGGACAGGCTCCTACGAGCAGTACTTC
-,TRBJ1-3,-,TRBV9,CASSVGPADSGNTIYF,TGTGCCAGCAGCGTAGGCCCAGCGGACTCTGGAAACACCATATATTTT
-,TRBJ2-3,-,TRBV4-3,CASSQELTRSDTQYF,TGCGCCAGCAGCCAGGAATTGACTAGATCGGATACGCAGTATTTT
-,TRBJ1-2,-,TRBV7-9,CASSYSGDGYTF,TGTGCCAGCAGCTACTCAGGGGATGGCTACACCTTC
-,TRBJ2-5,TRBD2,TRBV6-6,CASSYPTSGGAETYF,TGTGCCAGCAGTTACCCGACTAGCGGGGGGGCGGAGACGTACTTC
-,TRBJ1-1,TRBD1,TRBV19,CASSIPLPGQGAGTEAFF,TGTGCCAGTAGTATCCCGCTACCGGGACAGGGGGCAGGGACTGAAGCTTTCTTT
-,TRBJ2-7,-,TRBV30,CAWMKSSYEQYF,TGTGCCTGGATGAAGAGCTCCTACGAGCAGTACTTC
-,TRBJ2-5,-,TRBV21-1,CASSKRRGPQETQYF,TGTGCCAGCAGCAAAAGGCGGGGGCCCCAAGAGACCCAGTACTTC
once,TRBJ1-1,TRBD1,TRBV19,CASSSIRTGRRSEAFF,TGTGCCAGTAGTAGTATAAGGACAGGTAGAAGGTCTGAAGCTTTCTTT
-,TRBJ1-2,TRBD1,TRBV7-9,CASSGGQGGNYGYTF,TGTGCCAGCAGCGGGGGACAGGGGGGAAACTATGGCTACACCTTC